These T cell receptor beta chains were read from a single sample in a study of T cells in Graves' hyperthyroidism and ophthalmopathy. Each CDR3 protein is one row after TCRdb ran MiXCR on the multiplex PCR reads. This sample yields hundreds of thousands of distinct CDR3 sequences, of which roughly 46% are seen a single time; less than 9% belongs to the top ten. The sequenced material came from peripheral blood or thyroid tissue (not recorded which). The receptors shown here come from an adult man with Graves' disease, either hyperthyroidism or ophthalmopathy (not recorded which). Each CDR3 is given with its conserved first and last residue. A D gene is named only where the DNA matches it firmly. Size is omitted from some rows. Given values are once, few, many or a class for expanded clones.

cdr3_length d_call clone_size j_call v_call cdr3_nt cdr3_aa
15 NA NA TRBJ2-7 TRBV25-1 TGTGCCAGCAGTGAACGAGGGCGCGGGGACTACGAGCAGTACTTC CASSERGRGDYEQYF
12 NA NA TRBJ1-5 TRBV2 TGTGCTAGAGACCAGGGGCATCAGCCCCAGCATTTT CARDQGHQPQHF
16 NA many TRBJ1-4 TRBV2 TGTGCCAGCAATGGCCAGTTGATTGCGGCTAATGAAAAACTGTTTTTT CASNGQLIAANEKLFF
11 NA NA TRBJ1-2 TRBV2 TGTGCCAGCAGTTCCGGGCTTAGGCGCTTCTTC CASSSGLRRFF
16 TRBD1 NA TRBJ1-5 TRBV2 TGTGCCAGCAGTGCTGGACAGGGGATTAGCAATCAGCCCCAGCATTTT CASSAGQGISNQPQHF
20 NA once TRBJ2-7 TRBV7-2 NA CASSFYICSATSAHSYEQYF
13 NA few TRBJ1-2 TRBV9 TGTGCCAGCAGCGTTTGGGACAATTATGGCTACACCTTC CASSVWDNYGYTF
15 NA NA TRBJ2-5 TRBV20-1 TGCAGTGCTCCTTCCCGGGACCTAAGAAAAGAGACCCAGTACTTC CSAPSRDLRKETQYF
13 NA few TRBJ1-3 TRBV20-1 TGCAGTGCTCTGCAGGGGACTGGAAACACCATATATTTT CSALQGTGNTIYF
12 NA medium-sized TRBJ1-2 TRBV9 TGTGCCAGCAGCACCGACAACTATGGCTACACCTTC CASSTDNYGYTF
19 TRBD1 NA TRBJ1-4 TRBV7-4 TGTGCCAGCACCCCAAACCGGGACAGGGGTGGCGGGGCTAATGAAAAACTGTTTTTT CASTPNRDRGGGANEKLFF
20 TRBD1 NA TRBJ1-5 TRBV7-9 TGTGCCAGCAGCTTAGGTGTTGGACAGGGGGCTGTCGGGAGCAATCAGCCCCAGCATTTT CASSLGVGQGAVGSNQPQHF
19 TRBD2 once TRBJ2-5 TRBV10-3 TGTGCCATCAGTTCCACCACTCCGACTAGCGCCATGTACCAAGAGACCCAGTACTTC CAISSTTPTSAMYQETQYF
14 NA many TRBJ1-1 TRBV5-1 TGCGCCAGCAGCTCGGGACCCACGAACACTGAAGCTTTCTTT CASSSGPTNTEAFF
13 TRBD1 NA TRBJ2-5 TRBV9 TGTGCCAGCAGTGCCGACAGGGAAGAGACCCAGTACTTC CASSADREETQYF
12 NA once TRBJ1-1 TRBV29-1 TGCAGCTTAAACGCTGGGGTCACTGAAGCTTTCTTT CSLNAGVTEAFF
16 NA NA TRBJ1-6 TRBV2 TGTGCCAGCAGTGCTGGGGTCAGGGCTGATAATTCACCCCTCCACTTT CASSAGVRADNSPLHF
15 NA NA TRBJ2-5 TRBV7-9 TGTGCCAGCAGTGTAGACAGGACAGCTCAAGAGACCCAGTACTTC CASSVDRTAQETQYF
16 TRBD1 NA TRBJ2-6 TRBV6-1 TGTGCCACCGGCGGGACAGGGGTCGCTGGGGCCAACATCCTGACTTTC CATGGTGVAGANILTF
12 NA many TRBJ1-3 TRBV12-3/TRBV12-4 TGTGCCAGCAGGGACCCCAGGAACACCATATATTTT CASRDPRNTIYF
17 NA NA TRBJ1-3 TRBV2 TGTGCCAGCAGCCAAGATCTCCGGGTACCAGCTGGAAACACCATACATTTT CASSQDLRVPAGNTIHF
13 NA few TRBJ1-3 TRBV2 TGTGCCAGCAGTGAACAGGGAGGCGACACCATATATTTT CASSEQGGDTIYF
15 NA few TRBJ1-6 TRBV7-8 TGTGCCAGTAGCCCTCAGGGGAGGGATAATTCACCCCTCCACTTT CASSPQGRDNSPLHF
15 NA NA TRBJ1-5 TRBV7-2 TGTGCCAGCAGCTTAGAGAGGGCAGGGATTCAGCCCCAGCATTTT CASSLERAGIQPQHF
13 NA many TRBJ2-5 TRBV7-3 TGTGCCAGCAGCTTAACAAATAGGGAGACCCAGTACTTC CASSLTNRETQYF
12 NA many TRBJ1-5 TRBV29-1 TGCAGCGTCCAAGATAGCAATCAGCCCCAGCATTTT CSVQDSNQPQHF
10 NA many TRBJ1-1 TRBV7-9 TGTGCCAGCAGCGGACAGGAAGCTTTCTTT CASSGQEAFF
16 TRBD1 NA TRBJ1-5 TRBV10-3 TGTGCCAGCAGTGAAACTGGGACAGGGGAGGGTCAGCCCCAGCATTTT CASSETGTGEGQPQHF
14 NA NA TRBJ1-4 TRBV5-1 TGCGCCAGCAGCTTGGGGTCAGTTAATGAAAAACTGTTTTTT CASSLGSVNEKLFF
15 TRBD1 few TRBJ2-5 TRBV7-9 TGTGCCAGCAGCTCCCGACAGGGGGCTTTTGAGACCCAGTACTTC CASSSRQGAFETQYF
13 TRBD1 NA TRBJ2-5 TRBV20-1 TGCAGTGCCCTCCCCCGACAGGGAGAGACCCAGTACTTC CSALPRQGETQYF
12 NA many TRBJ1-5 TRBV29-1 TGCAGCGTTCAAGGGGGGGACCAGCCCCAGCATTTT CSVQGGDQPQHF
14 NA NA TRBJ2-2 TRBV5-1 TGCGCCAGCAGCTGGTACAGTGGAGTCGGGGAGCTGTTTTTT CASSWYSGVGELFF
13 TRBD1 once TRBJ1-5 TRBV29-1 TGCAGCGTTGTGGACAGGGGGCTTCAGCCCCAGCATTTT CSVVDRGLQPQHF
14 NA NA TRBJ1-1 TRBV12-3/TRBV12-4 TGTGCCAGCAGTCTGCTGGCGACGAACACTGAAGCTTTCTTT CASSLLATNTEAFF
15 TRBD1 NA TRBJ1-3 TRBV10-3 TGTGCCATCGGCCAGGGGGGTCGCTCTGGAAACACCATATATTTT CAIGQGGRSGNTIYF
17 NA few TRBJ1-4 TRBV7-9 TGTGCCAGCAGCTTAAATGGGCAGGGGTTGAACAGCGAAAAACTGTTTTTT CASSLNGQGLNSEKLFF
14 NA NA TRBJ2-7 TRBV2 TGTGCCAGCAGTGAAGGAGGTTATGGCTACGAGCAGTACTTC CASSEGGYGYEQYF